Listed below are T cell receptor beta chains from one sample, sequenced in a study of blood T cell repertoires in COVID-19. Produced via immunoSEQ multiplex PCR; TCRdb's table is partial and in-frame only. The data show about 400,000 clones, about 90% seen once. Material for sequencing was peripheral blood. These receptors all stem from a man aged 35 to 55 with acute or convalescent COVID-19. Each CDR3 is given with its conserved first and last residue.

v_gene,j_gene,CDR3aa
TRBV5-1,TRBJ2-3,CASSRRQGGFDTQYF
TRBV5-1,TRBJ1-4,CASSFATGQGNEKLFF
TRBV7-9,TRBJ2-3,CASSPGRETDTQYF
TRBV24-1,TRBJ2-5,CATSEGQGVETQYF
TRBV28,TRBJ2-3,CASSYPGQRPTDTQYF
TRBV4-1,TRBJ2-1,CASSHRQGLAAYNEQFF
TRBV29-1,TRBJ2-7,CSVETGTEGYEQYF
TRBV3-1/TRBV3-2,TRBJ2-1,CASSQATTSSYNEQFF
TRBV7-9,TRBJ2-1,CASSPKNQGAAYNEQFF
TRBV2,TRBJ2-7,CASYHGTGFYEQYF
TRBV5-6,TRBJ1-2,CASSVMNYGYTF
TRBV27,TRBJ1-1,CASSQWTGTNTEAFF
TRBV27,TRBJ2-7,CASSPSSGRFYEQYF
TRBV7-3,TRBJ1-3,CASSLSGQGTGNTIYF
TRBV12-3/TRBV12-4,TRBJ2-1,CASSFLSGEQFF
TRBV7-9,TRBJ1-1,CASGDRRKNTEAFF
TRBV5-6,TRBJ1-2,CASSPGQGSGGYTF
TRBV28,TRBJ2-3,CASSLRDLSTDTQYF
TRBV7-2,TRBJ2-3,CASSLGSKLDTQYF
TRBV5-1,TRBJ1-1,CASSFHGQEYTEAFF
TRBV21-1,TRBJ2-7,CASSPQFIDSYEQYF
TRBV9,TRBJ2-3,CASSREGIGLDTQYF
TRBV15,TRBJ1-1,CATSRSSPGSEAFF
TRBV6-6,TRBJ1-2,CASSSPTVANYGYTF
TRBV29-1,TRBJ1-6,CSALYPVQTPGKRFSPLHF
TRBV10-1,TRBJ1-5,CASRGGGVSNQPQHF
TRBV29-1,TRBJ1-1,CSVDRDRMEAFF
TRBV28,TRBJ1-2,CASSAPQGARLYGYTF
TRBV6-5,TRBJ2-7,CASSRGDRVSGEQYF
TRBV6-5,TRBJ1-2,CASRRGTDYGGYTF
TRBV7-2,TRBJ2-7,CASSDFAGTAYEQYF
TRBV7-2,TRBJ1-2,CASSHDRGLGGYTF
TRBV7-9,TRBJ2-7,CASSGAKQGAYEQYF
TRBV11-2,TRBJ2-1,CASSLNAGYSYNEQFF
TRBV7-9,TRBJ1-1,CASSFTDNTEAFF
TRBV21-1,TRBJ2-7,CASSKAQRKEQYF
TRBV6-5,TRBJ1-6,CASSYQAAYLNSPLHF
TRBV9,TRBJ1-5,CASSARAGQPQHF
TRBV5-4,TRBJ1-4,CASSSGQGANEKLFF
TRBV18,TRBJ1-2,CASSRSQGDGYTF
TRBV2,TRBJ2-7,CASTLRESYEQYF
TRBV6-8,TRBJ2-3,CATLAGTHTDTQYF
TRBV7-7,TRBJ2-2,CASSLAGRANTGELFF
TRBV19,TRBJ1-1,CASSGGVWTEAFF
TRBV27,TRBJ1-3,CASSSGTAGNTIYF
TRBV5-6,TRBJ1-5,CASSLGQDKPQHF
TRBV10-3,TRBJ1-1,CAISEFEQLDTEAFF
TRBV5-1,TRBJ2-3,CASSATSGGTYTDTQYF
TRBV2,TRBJ2-1,CASSKGPLTYNEQFF
TRBV18,TRBJ2-2,CASSQKRTANTGELFF
TRBV28,TRBJ1-1,CASRRTGLNTEAFF
TRBV29-1,TRBJ1-2,CSVGLGDRYYGYTF
TRBV11-2,TRBJ2-7,CASSWGGGGSYEQYF
TRBV4-2,TRBJ2-7,CASSQASGSYEQYF
TRBV10-2,TRBJ1-1,CASSDGREAFF